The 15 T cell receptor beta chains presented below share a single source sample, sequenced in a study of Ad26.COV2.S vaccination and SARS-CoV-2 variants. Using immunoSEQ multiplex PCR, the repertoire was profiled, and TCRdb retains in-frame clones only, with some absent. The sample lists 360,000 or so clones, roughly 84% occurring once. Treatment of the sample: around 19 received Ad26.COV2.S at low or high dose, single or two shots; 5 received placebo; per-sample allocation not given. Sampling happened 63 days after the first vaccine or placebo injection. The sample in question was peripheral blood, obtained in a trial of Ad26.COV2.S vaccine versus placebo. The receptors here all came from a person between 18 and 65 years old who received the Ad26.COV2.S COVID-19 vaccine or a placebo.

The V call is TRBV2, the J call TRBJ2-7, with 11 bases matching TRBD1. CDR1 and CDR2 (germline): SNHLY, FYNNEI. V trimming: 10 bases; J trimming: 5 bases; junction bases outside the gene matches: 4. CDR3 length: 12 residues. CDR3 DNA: TGTGCCAACCGGGACAGGGGGAACGAGCAGTACTTC. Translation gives CANRDRGNEQYF.

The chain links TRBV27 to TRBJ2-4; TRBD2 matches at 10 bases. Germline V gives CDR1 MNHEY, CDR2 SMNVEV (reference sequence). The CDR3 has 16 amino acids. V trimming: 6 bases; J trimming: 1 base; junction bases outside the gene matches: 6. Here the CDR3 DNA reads TGTGCCAGCAGCCGAGCGGGGGGGCCGGCCAAAAACATTCAGTACTTC. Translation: CASSRAGGPAKNIQYF.

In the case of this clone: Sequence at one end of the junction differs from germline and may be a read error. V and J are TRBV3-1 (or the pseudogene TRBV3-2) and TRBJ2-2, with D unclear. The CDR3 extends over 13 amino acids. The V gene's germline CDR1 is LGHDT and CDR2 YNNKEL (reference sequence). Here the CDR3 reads CASTQTGPGELFF. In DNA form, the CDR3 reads TGTGCCAGCACCCAAACCGGTCCCGGGGAGCTGTTTTTT.

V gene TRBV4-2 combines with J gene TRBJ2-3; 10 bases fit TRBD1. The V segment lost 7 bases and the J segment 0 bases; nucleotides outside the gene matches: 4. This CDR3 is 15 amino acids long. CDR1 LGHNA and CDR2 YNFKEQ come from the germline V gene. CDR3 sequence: CASNRDRGSTDTQYF. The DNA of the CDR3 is TGTGCCAGCAACCGGGACAGGGGAAGCACAGATACGCAGTATTTT.

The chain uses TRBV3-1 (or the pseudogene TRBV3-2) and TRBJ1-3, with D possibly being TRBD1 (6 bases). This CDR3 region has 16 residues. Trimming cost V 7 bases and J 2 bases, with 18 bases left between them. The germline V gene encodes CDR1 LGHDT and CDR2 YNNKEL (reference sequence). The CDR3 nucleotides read TGTGCCAGCACCCCTATGGGGCAGGGGCCTGGAAACACCATATATTTT. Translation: CASTPMGQGPGNTIYF.

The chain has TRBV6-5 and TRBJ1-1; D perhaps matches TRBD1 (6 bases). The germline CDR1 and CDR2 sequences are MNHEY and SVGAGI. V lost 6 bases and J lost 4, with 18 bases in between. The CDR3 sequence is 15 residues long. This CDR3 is CASSVKQGWGTEAFF. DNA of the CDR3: TGTGCCAGCAGCGTAAAACAGGGCTGGGGCACTGAAGCTTTCTTT.

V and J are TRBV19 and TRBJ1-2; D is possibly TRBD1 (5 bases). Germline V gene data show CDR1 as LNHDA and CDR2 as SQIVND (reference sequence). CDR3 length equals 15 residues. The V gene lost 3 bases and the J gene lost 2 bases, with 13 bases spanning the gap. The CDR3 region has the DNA TGTGCCAGTAGTATGGATCCGACAGACAACTATGGCTACACCTTC. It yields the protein CASSMDPTDNYGYTF.

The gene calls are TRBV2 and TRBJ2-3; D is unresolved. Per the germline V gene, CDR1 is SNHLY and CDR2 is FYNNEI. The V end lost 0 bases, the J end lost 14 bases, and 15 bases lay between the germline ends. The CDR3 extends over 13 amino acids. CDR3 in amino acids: CASSEAGAPRPYF. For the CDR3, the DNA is TGTGCCAGCAGTGAAGCCGGAGCCCCCCGCCCGTATTTT.

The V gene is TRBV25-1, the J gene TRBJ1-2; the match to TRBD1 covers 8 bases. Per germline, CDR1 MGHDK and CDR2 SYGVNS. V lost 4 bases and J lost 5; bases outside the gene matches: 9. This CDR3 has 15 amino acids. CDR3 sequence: CASSGRTGKVYGYTF. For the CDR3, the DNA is TGTGCCAGCAGTGGACGGACAGGGAAGGTTTATGGCTACACCTTC.

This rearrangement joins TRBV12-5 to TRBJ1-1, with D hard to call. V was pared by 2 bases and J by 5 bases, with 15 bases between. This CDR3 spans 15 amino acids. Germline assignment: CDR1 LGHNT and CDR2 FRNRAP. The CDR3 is CASGLPPRSRTEAFF. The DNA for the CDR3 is TGTGCTAGTGGTTTGCCTCCTCGTTCGAGAACTGAAGCTTTCTTT.

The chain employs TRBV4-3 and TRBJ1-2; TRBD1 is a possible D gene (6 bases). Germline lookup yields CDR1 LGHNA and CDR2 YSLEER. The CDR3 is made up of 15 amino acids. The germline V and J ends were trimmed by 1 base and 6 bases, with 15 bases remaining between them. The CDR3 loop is CASSQVPTGSDGYTF. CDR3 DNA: TGCGCCAGCAGCCAAGTTCCTACAGGGTCTGATGGCTACACCTTC.

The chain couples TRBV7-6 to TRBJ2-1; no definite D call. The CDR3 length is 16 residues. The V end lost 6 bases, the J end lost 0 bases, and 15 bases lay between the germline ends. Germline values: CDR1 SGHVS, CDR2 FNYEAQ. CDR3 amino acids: CASSSTDHRSYNEQFF. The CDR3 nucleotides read TGTGCCAGCAGTTCTACGGACCACCGCTCCTACAATGAGCAGTTCTTC.

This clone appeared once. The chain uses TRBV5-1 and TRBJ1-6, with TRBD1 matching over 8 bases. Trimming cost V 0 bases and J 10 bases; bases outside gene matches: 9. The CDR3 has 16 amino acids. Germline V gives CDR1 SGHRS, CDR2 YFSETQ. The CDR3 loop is CASSLAGQGGSSPLHF. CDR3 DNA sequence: TGCGCCAGCAGCTTGGCCGGACAGGGAGGATCCTCACCCCTCCACTTT.

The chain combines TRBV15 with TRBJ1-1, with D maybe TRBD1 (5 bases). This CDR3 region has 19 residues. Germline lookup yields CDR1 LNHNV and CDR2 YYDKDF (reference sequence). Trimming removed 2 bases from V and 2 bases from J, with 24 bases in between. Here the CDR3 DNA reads TGTGCCACCAGCAGAAATCGGCCGTGGACAACTGGGATCAACACTGAAGCTTTCTTT. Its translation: CATSRNRPWTTGINTEAFF.

CDR3 nucleotides: TGTGCCAGTAGCCAGGGGGCCAACGAGCAGTACTTC. This translates into CASSQGANEQYF. The chain combines TRBV19 with TRBJ2-7, with 8 bases matching TRBD1. Germline assignment: CDR1 LNHDA and CDR2 SQIVND (reference sequence). CDR3 length: 12 amino acids. V lost 6 bases, J lost 5 bases, and 3 bases stayed unmatched.